Listed below are T cell receptor beta chains from one sample, sequenced in a study of T cell repertoires in cytomegalovirus infection. Each CDR3 protein gets one entry after TCRdb re-called the reads with MiXCR. The sample shows more than 400,000 distinct CDR3 sequences, roughly 29% of them seen only once. Sequenced sample: PBMCs. These receptors came from a human donor in good health (CMV status not recorded). Some clones in this sample may be carry-over from other donors' samples. CDR3s include the opening cysteine and the closing phenylalanine or tryptophan. Fields, in order: D gene, J gene, V gene, clone size, CDR3 protein, CDR3 DNA. The D gene is left open where the match is weak. Size tells how often a clone was seen (once, few, many) or the class of an expanded clone, and some rows leave it out.

D gene: TRBD2; J gene: TRBJ2-7; V gene: TRBV6-2/TRBV6-3; clone size: -; CDR3 protein: CASSYPRELAENLYEQYF; CDR3 DNA: TGTGCCAGCAGTTACCCCAGGGAGCTAGCGGAGAACCTTTACGAGCAGTACTTC
D gene: TRBD2; J gene: TRBJ2-1; V gene: TRBV7-6; clone size: many; CDR3 protein: CASSFNLGGSSGEQFF; CDR3 DNA: TGTGCCAGCAGCTTTAATCTTGGCGGGAGCTCCGGTGAGCAGTTCTTC
D gene: -; J gene: TRBJ1-2; V gene: TRBV7-2; clone size: many; CDR3 protein: CASSSGRDGYGYTF; CDR3 DNA: TGTGCCAGCAGCTCTGGGCGGGACGGCTATGGCTACACCTTC
D gene: -; J gene: TRBJ2-2; V gene: TRBV7-9; clone size: few; CDR3 protein: CASSGEQGPRRDTGELFF; CDR3 DNA: TGTGCCAGCAGTGGGGAGCAGGGCCCTCGACGGGACACCGGGGAGCTGTTTTTT
D gene: -; J gene: TRBJ1-2; V gene: TRBV6-8; clone size: -; CDR3 protein: CASSYGELNYGYTF; CDR3 DNA: TGTGCCAGCAGTTACGGGGAGCTTAACTATGGCTACACCTTC
D gene: -; J gene: TRBJ1-6; V gene: TRBV4-3; clone size: -; CDR3 protein: CASSQDPAGPRVSPLHF; CDR3 DNA: TGCGCCAGCAGCCAAGATCCCGCGGGACCCCGGGTTTCACCCCTCCACTTT
D gene: -; J gene: TRBJ1-1; V gene: TRBV7-9; clone size: -; CDR3 protein: CASSLALPTAPNVEAFF; CDR3 DNA: TGTGCCAGCAGCTTAGCCCTACCGACAGCGCCCAACGTGGAAGCTTTCTTT
D gene: TRBD2; J gene: TRBJ2-7; V gene: TRBV29-1; clone size: -; CDR3 protein: CSVVGGSSYEQYF; CDR3 DNA: TGCAGCGTTGTGGGCGGGAGCTCCTACGAGCAGTACTTC
D gene: -; J gene: TRBJ1-2; V gene: TRBV7-2; clone size: many; CDR3 protein: CASSLRQALVYGYTF; CDR3 DNA: TGTGCCAGCAGCTTACGACAGGCATTGGTCTATGGCTACACCTTC
D gene: -; J gene: TRBJ2-6; V gene: TRBV7-2; clone size: many; CDR3 protein: CASSPTLSGANVLTF; CDR3 DNA: TGTGCCAGCAGCCCAACCCTCTCCGGGGCCAACGTCCTGACTTTC
D gene: -; J gene: TRBJ1-5; V gene: TRBV4-1; clone size: few; CDR3 protein: CASSRIGDNQPQHF; CDR3 DNA: TGCGCCAGCAGCCGGATTGGCGACAATCAGCCCCAGCATTTT
D gene: -; J gene: TRBJ2-5; V gene: TRBV20-1; clone size: -; CDR3 protein: CSARDTVQAQETQYF; CDR3 DNA: TGCAGTGCTAGAGATACGGTCCAAGCTCAAGAGACCCAGTACTTC
D gene: TRBD2; J gene: TRBJ2-7; V gene: TRBV7-2; clone size: many; CDR3 protein: CASSHSLAGGYEQYF; CDR3 DNA: TGTGCCAGCAGCCACTCACTAGCGGGAGGATACGAGCAGTACTTC
D gene: TRBD2; J gene: TRBJ2-5; V gene: TRBV20-1; clone size: -; CDR3 protein: CSAWEAGGDGETQYF; CDR3 DNA: TGCAGTGCCTGGGAAGCGGGAGGGGATGGGGAGACCCAGTACTTC
D gene: TRBD1; J gene: TRBJ2-2; V gene: TRBV25-1; clone size: -; CDR3 protein: CASRPGQGDGELFF; CDR3 DNA: TGTGCCAGCAGGCCGGGACAGGGCGACGGGGAGCTGTTTTTT
D gene: -; J gene: TRBJ2-1; V gene: TRBV12-3/TRBV12-4; clone size: -; CDR3 protein: CASMGGRSYNEQFF; CDR3 DNA: TGTGCCAGCATGGGGGGGCGATCCTACAATGAGCAGTTCTTC
D gene: -; J gene: TRBJ2-5; V gene: TRBV3-1; clone size: -; CDR3 protein: CASSQAGRAETQYF; CDR3 DNA: TGTGCCAGCAGCCAAGCCGGCAGGGCGGAGACCCAGTACTTC
D gene: TRBD1; J gene: TRBJ1-2; V gene: TRBV12-5; clone size: few; CDR3 protein: CASVLGQPNYGYTF; CDR3 DNA: TGTGCTAGTGTTTTGGGACAGCCTAACTATGGCTACACCTTC
D gene: TRBD2; J gene: TRBJ2-1; V gene: TRBV30; clone size: -; CDR3 protein: CAWSVLAGANEQFF; CDR3 DNA: TGTGCCTGGAGTGTACTAGCGGGAGCCAATGAGCAGTTCTTC
D gene: -; J gene: TRBJ2-1; V gene: TRBV20-1; clone size: few; CDR3 protein: CSARGPYNEQFF; CDR3 DNA: TGCAGTGCTAGAGGCCCGTACAATGAGCAGTTCTTC
D gene: TRBD2; J gene: TRBJ2-1; V gene: TRBV6-2/TRBV6-3; clone size: few; CDR3 protein: CASSWTSGSPVEQFF; CDR3 DNA: TGTGCCAGCAGTTGGACTAGCGGGAGTCCAGTTGAGCAGTTCTTC
D gene: TRBD2; J gene: TRBJ2-1; V gene: TRBV12-3/TRBV12-4; clone size: -; CDR3 protein: CASRAGTSGSYEQFF; CDR3 DNA: TGTGCCAGCAGGGCCGGGACTAGCGGGAGTTATGAGCAGTTCTTC
D gene: TRBD2; J gene: TRBJ2-1; V gene: TRBV6-1; clone size: few; CDR3 protein: CASSLELAGGFNNEQFF; CDR3 DNA: TGTGCCAGCAGTTTGGAGCTAGCGGGAGGGTTCAACAATGAGCAGTTCTTC
D gene: -; J gene: TRBJ2-7; V gene: TRBV19; clone size: -; CDR3 protein: CATRPGSSYEQYF; CDR3 DNA: TGTGCCACCAGGCCGGGGTCCTCCTACGAGCAGTACTTC
D gene: TRBD1; J gene: TRBJ2-1; V gene: TRBV19; clone size: -; CDR3 protein: CASREGQAYNEQFF; CDR3 DNA: TGTGCCAGTAGAGAGGGACAGGCCTACAATGAGCAGTTCTTC
D gene: -; J gene: TRBJ1-6; V gene: TRBV7-8; clone size: many; CDR3 protein: CASSLDDALHF; CDR3 DNA: TGTGCCAGCAGCTTGGACGATGCCCTCCACTTT
D gene: TRBD2; J gene: TRBJ2-1; V gene: TRBV20-1; clone size: few; CDR3 protein: CSARGLLAANSYNEQFF; CDR3 DNA: TGCAGTGCTAGAGGACTACTAGCGGCAAACTCCTACAATGAGCAGTTCTTC
D gene: -; J gene: TRBJ1-2; V gene: TRBV7-2; clone size: many; CDR3 protein: CASSFQRVGGGYTF; CDR3 DNA: TGTGCCAGCAGCTTCCAGAGGGTCGGGGGTGGCTACACCTTC
D gene: -; J gene: TRBJ1-1; V gene: TRBV6-5; clone size: -; CDR3 protein: CASSFSSRGFNTEAFF; CDR3 DNA: TGTGCCAGCAGCTTCTCCTCCCGCGGTTTTAACACTGAAGCTTTCTTT
D gene: -; J gene: TRBJ2-1; V gene: TRBV27; clone size: few; CDR3 protein: CASSLVSVWGYNEQFF; CDR3 DNA: TGTGCCAGCAGTTTGGTATCCGTTTGGGGATACAATGAGCAGTTCTTC
D gene: -; J gene: TRBJ1-5; V gene: TRBV20-1; clone size: -; CDR3 protein: CSVFRETGPNQPQHF; CDR3 DNA: TGCAGTGTCTTCCGGGAGACGGGACCAAATCAGCCCCAGCATTTT
D gene: TRBD2; J gene: TRBJ2-2; V gene: TRBV5-5; clone size: few; CDR3 protein: CASRQGLAGATGELFF; CDR3 DNA: TGTGCCAGCAGACAGGGACTAGCGGGAGCGACCGGGGAGCTGTTTTTT
D gene: TRBD2; J gene: TRBJ2-5; V gene: TRBV7-8; clone size: many; CDR3 protein: CASSSPAGVKETQYF; CDR3 DNA: TGTGCCAGCAGCTCCCCAGCGGGAGTTAAAGAGACCCAGTACTTC
D gene: TRBD1; J gene: TRBJ2-3; V gene: TRBV19; clone size: -; CDR3 protein: CASSLHRDSHTDTQYF; CDR3 DNA: TGTGCCAGTAGTCTCCACCGGGACAGTCACACAGATACGCAGTATTTT
D gene: TRBD2; J gene: TRBJ2-1; V gene: TRBV13; clone size: -; CDR3 protein: CASSPFLGTEKTSGPYNEQFF; CDR3 DNA: TGTGCCAGCAGCCCATTCCTTGGGACAGAGAAGACTAGCGGGCCCTACAATGAGCAGTTCTTC
D gene: -; J gene: TRBJ2-1; V gene: TRBV7-2; clone size: many; CDR3 protein: CASSLDGLSYNEQFF; CDR3 DNA: TGTGCCAGCAGCTTAGATGGACTGAGCTACAATGAGCAGTTCTTC
D gene: -; J gene: TRBJ1-1; V gene: TRBV7-2; clone size: few; CDR3 protein: CASSFQGLSSEAFF; CDR3 DNA: TGTGCCAGCAGCTTTCAGGGTTTATCTTCCGAAGCTTTCTTT
D gene: -; J gene: TRBJ2-1; V gene: TRBV14; clone size: -; CDR3 protein: CASSHGSRYNEQFF; CDR3 DNA: TGTGCCAGCAGCCACGGCTCCCGCTACAATGAGCAGTTCTTC
D gene: -; J gene: TRBJ1-4; V gene: TRBV23-1; clone size: -; CDR3 protein: CASSQQDGGFIEKLFF; CDR3 DNA: TGCGCCAGCAGTCAACAAGATGGAGGGTTTATTGAAAAACTGTTTTTT
D gene: -; J gene: TRBJ1-1; V gene: TRBV4-3; clone size: -; CDR3 protein: CASSQGPDSSFEAFF; CDR3 DNA: TGCGCCAGCAGCCAAGGACCGGACAGTAGTTTTGAAGCTTTCTTT
D gene: -; J gene: TRBJ1-1; V gene: TRBV14; clone size: -; CDR3 protein: CASSQDLSNTEAFF; CDR3 DNA: TGTGCCAGCAGCCAAGATTTAAGCAACACTGAAGCTTTCTTT
D gene: TRBD1; J gene: TRBJ1-3; V gene: TRBV7-2; clone size: -; CDR3 protein: CASSFAQGAGNTIYF; CDR3 DNA: TGTGCCAGCAGCTTCGCCCAGGGGGCTGGAAACACCATATATTTT
D gene: -; J gene: TRBJ1-3; V gene: TRBV6-1; clone size: few; CDR3 protein: CASSYGQSYSGNTIYF; CDR3 DNA: TGTGCCAGCAGTTACGGGCAGAGCTACTCTGGAAACACCATATATTTT
D gene: TRBD1; J gene: TRBJ2-1; V gene: TRBV6-1; clone size: few; CDR3 protein: CASPTGAPYNEQFF; CDR3 DNA: TGTGCCAGCCCCACAGGGGCTCCCTACAATGAGCAGTTCTTC
D gene: -; J gene: TRBJ1-1; V gene: TRBV27; clone size: -; CDR3 protein: CASSSWEEAFF; CDR3 DNA: TGTGCCAGCAGCTCGTGGGAGGAAGCTTTCTTT
D gene: -; J gene: TRBJ2-1; V gene: TRBV29-1; clone size: -; CDR3 protein: CSVEKWGGEQFF; CDR3 DNA: TGCAGCGTTGAGAAATGGGGAGGTGAGCAGTTCTTC
D gene: -; J gene: TRBJ1-1; V gene: TRBV5-4; clone size: -; CDR3 protein: CASRLDGPVNTEAFF; CDR3 DNA: TGTGCCAGCAGATTGGACGGCCCCGTGAACACTGAAGCTTTCTTT
D gene: TRBD1; J gene: TRBJ1-2; V gene: TRBV4-3; clone size: -; CDR3 protein: CASSQDIGGTVYGYTF; CDR3 DNA: TGCGCCAGCAGCCAAGATATAGGGGGCACCGTCTATGGCTACACCTTC
D gene: -; J gene: TRBJ1-5; V gene: TRBV19; clone size: -; CDR3 protein: CASSPGPNSNQPQHF; CDR3 DNA: TGTGCCAGTAGTCCTGGGCCAAATAGCAATCAGCCCCAGCATTTT
D gene: -; J gene: TRBJ2-3; V gene: TRBV5-8; clone size: few; CDR3 protein: CASSLGQKADTQYF; CDR3 DNA: TGTGCCAGCAGCTTGGGGCAGAAGGCAGATACGCAGTATTTT
D gene: TRBD1; J gene: TRBJ1-2; V gene: TRBV7-4; clone size: few; CDR3 protein: CASSLFGQGDYGYTF; CDR3 DNA: TGTGCCAGCAGCTTATTTGGACAGGGGGACTATGGCTACACCTTC
D gene: TRBD2; J gene: TRBJ2-1; V gene: TRBV20-1; clone size: few; CDR3 protein: CSASFLAGVDEQFF; CDR3 DNA: TGCAGTGCTAGCTTCCTAGCGGGAGTTGATGAGCAGTTCTTC
D gene: -; J gene: TRBJ2-7; V gene: TRBV11-2; clone size: few; CDR3 protein: CASSRAIPGYEQYF; CDR3 DNA: TGTGCCAGCAGCCGAGCTATCCCGGGCTACGAGCAGTACTTC
D gene: TRBD1; J gene: TRBJ2-4; V gene: TRBV6-2/TRBV6-3; clone size: few; CDR3 protein: CASSWGQGAQEAKNIQYF; CDR3 DNA: TGTGCCAGCAGTTGGGGACAGGGGGCGCAGGAAGCCAAAAACATTCAGTACTTC
D gene: -; J gene: TRBJ1-2; V gene: TRBV19; clone size: -; CDR3 protein: CAIGGNYGYTF; CDR3 DNA: TGTGCCATCGGAGGGAACTATGGCTACACCTTC
D gene: TRBD2; J gene: TRBJ2-1; V gene: TRBV11-3; clone size: few; CDR3 protein: CASSLGASGSWNEQFF; CDR3 DNA: TGTGCCAGCAGCTTAGGGGCTAGCGGGAGTTGGAATGAGCAGTTCTTC
D gene: -; J gene: TRBJ1-5; V gene: TRBV30; clone size: few; CDR3 protein: CAWRAGRNQPQHF; CDR3 DNA: TGTGCCTGGAGGGCAGGGCGAAATCAGCCCCAGCATTTT